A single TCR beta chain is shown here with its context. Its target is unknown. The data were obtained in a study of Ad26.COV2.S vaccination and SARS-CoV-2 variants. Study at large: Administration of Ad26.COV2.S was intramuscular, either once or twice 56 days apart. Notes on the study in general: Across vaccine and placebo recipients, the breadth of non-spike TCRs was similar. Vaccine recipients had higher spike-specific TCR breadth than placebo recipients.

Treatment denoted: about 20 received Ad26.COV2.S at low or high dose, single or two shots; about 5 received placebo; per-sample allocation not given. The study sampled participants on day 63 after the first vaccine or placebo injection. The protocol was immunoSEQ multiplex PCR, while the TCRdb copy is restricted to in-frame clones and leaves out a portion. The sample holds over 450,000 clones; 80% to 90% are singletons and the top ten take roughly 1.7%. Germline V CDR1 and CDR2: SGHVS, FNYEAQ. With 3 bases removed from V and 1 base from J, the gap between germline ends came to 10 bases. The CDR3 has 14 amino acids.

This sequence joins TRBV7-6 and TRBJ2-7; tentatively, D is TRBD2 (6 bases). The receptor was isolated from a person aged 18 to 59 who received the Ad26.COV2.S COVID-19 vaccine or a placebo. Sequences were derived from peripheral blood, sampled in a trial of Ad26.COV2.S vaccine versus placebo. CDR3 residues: CASSLTSRSYEQYF. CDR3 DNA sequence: TGTGCCAGCAGCTTGACTAGTAGGTCCTACGAGCAGTACTTC.